This T cell receptor beta chain stems from a study of cytomegalovirus exposure and HLA in healthy donors. Study-wide background: Genotyping of roughly 400 donors showed that 65% to 90% belonged to the Caucasian-associated ancestry cluster.

Use of 60 Vbeta and 13 Jbeta primers characterized the PCR. Data came from immunoSEQ multiplex PCR; TCRdb stores just in-frame clones and leaves some out. The table has tens of thousands of clones, around 80% seen once. The junction had 8 bases not matched to a gene; V was cut back by 0 bases and J by 0 bases. CDR3 size: 17 residues. Germline V lookup: CDR1 SGHKS, CDR2 YYEKEE (reference sequence). The clonotype originates from a male donor in good health and CMV-seropositive. Sequencing was performed on PBMCs. The V gene is TRBV5-5, the J gene TRBJ2-7, with 8 bases identical to TRBD1. The CDR3 DNA is TGTGCCAGCAGCTTGGGGCCCGACAGGGGACGCTCCTACGAGCAGTACTTC. This encodes CASSLGPDRGRSYEQYF.